The rows below give T cell receptor beta chains drawn from one sample of a study of regulatory T cells in long-lasting Graves disease. TCRdb reprocessed the multiplex PCR reads via MiXCR and lists one record per CDR3 protein. The data hold approximately 300,000 distinct CDR3 sequences, with 15% to 20% observed a single time. Sequencing was performed on peripheral blood mononuclear cells (PBMCs), taken at new diagnosis, from a patient treated with antithyroid drugs. The receptor set was obtained from a female donor with Graves disease. Each CDR3 is given without its conserved first and last residue. The D gene is left open where the match is weak.

CDR3 protein | V gene | D gene | J gene
SAKIDTQY | TRBV20-1 | - | TRBJ2-3
ASRPDRGRSEAF | TRBV28 | TRBD1 | TRBJ1-1
ASSSNRGRRQPQH | TRBV19 | TRBD1 | TRBJ1-5
SGVSGGSETQY | TRBV20-1 | - | TRBJ2-5
ASSSYQGSYGYT | TRBV7-9 | - | TRBJ1-2
ASSDYRVLGGELF | TRBV6-1 | - | TRBJ2-2
ASSTPSGMGETQY | TRBV11-2 | TRBD2 | TRBJ2-5
ASSLGTSGRSGGANVLT | TRBV7-9 | TRBD2 | TRBJ2-6
ATSEPTYGYT | TRBV24-1 | - | TRBJ1-2
ASSTGTSGNFNEQF | TRBV7-2 | TRBD2 | TRBJ2-1
SANTRERNNYGYT | TRBV20-1 | - | TRBJ1-2
ASSSGLAGGVHNEQF | TRBV5-1 | TRBD2 | TRBJ2-1
ASSVTRWGEKLF | TRBV5-1 | - | TRBJ1-4
ASSSSLALAGGMSYNEQF | TRBV7-9 | TRBD2 | TRBJ2-1
ASRPFSGSFEGQETQY | TRBV6-1 | TRBD2 | TRBJ2-5
ASSRLRVGGYETQY | TRBV11-1 | - | TRBJ2-5
ATSENSGGDTGELF | TRBV24-1 | TRBD2 | TRBJ2-2
ASSASPPGPDTQY | TRBV19 | - | TRBJ2-3
SAKNGAQGSEPQH | TRBV20-1 | TRBD1 | TRBJ1-5
AISARGTEGAGANVLT | TRBV10-3 | - | TRBJ2-6
SASPGTGANYEQY | TRBV20-1 | TRBD1 | TRBJ2-7
ASSFRGRVDEQY | TRBV12-3/TRBV12-4 | TRBD2 | TRBJ2-7
ASSLCPYCIQGTANNEKLF | TRBV7-3 | - | TRBJ1-4
ASSRTSGNGELF | TRBV2 | TRBD2 | TRBJ2-2
ASSIIGELRYGYT | TRBV19 | - | TRBJ1-2
ASSYSRAEEVLGLAGGGVERY | TRBV6-5 | TRBD2 | TRBJ2-7
ASSVGQGASETQY | TRBV9 | TRBD1 | TRBJ2-5
SVGPRHVKLGYT | TRBV29-1 | - | TRBJ1-2
ASSRAEQETQY | TRBV6-2/TRBV6-3 | - | TRBJ2-5
ASSYSTDRSAGELF | TRBV6-5 | - | TRBJ2-2
ASSLEVNTGELF | TRBV11-2 | - | TRBJ2-2
ASSLSRHTNEQF | TRBV7-3 | - | TRBJ2-1